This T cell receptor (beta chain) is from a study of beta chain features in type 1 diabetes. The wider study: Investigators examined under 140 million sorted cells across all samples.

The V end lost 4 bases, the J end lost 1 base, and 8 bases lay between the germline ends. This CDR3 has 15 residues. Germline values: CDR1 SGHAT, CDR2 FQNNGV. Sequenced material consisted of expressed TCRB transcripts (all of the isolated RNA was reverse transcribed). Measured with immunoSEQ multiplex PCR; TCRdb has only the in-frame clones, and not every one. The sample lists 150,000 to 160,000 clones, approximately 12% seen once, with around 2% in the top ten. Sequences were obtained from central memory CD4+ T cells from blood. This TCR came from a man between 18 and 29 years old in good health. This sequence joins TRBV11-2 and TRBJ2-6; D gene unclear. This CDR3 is CASSSGWSGANVLTF. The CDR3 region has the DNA TGTGCCAGCAGCTCGGGCTGGTCTGGGGCCAACGTCCTGACTTTC.